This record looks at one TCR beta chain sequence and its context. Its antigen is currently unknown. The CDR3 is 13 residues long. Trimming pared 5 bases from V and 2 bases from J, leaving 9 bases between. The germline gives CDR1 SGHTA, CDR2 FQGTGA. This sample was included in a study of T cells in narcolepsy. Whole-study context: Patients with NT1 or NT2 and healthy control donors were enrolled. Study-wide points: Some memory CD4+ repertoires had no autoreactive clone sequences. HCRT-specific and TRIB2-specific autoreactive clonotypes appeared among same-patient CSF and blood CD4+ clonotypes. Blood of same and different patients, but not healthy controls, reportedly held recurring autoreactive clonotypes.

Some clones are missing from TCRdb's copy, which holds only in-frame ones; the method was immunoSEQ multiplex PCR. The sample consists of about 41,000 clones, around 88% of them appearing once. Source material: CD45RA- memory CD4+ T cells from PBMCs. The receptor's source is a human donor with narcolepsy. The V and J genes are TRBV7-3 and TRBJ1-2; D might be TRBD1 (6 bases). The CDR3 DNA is TGTGCCAGCAGCCCACAGGGAAACTATGGCTACACCTTC. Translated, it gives CASSPQGNYGYTF.